This TCR beta chain emerged from a study of beta chain features in type 1 diabetes. This clone was seen more than once but under ten times. Its target is unknown. General study points: Patients and controls would be equally affected if PCR favored shorter templates.

A CD45RO/CCR7/CD25/CD127/CD95/CD27 panel sorted naive, central memory, regulatory and stem cell-like memory CD4+ cells. Isolated RNA was reverse transcribed in full, so expressed TCRB transcripts were sequenced. Sequencing was performed with immunoSEQ multiplex PCR; in TCRdb, only in-frame clones are kept and a portion is missing. The repertoire holds more than 300,000 clones, with 7% to 9% as singletons. The germline V gene encodes CDR1 SGHTA and CDR2 FQGNSA. The V end lost 2 bases, the J end lost 0 bases, and 16 bases lay between the germline ends. The CDR3 spans 17 residues. Sequencing used central memory CD4+ T cells from blood. The chain employs TRBV7-2 and TRBJ1-2, with unresolved D. This clonotype was obtained from a woman aged 18-29 years in good health. CDR3 DNA: TGTGCCAGCAGCTTATGGCAGACCCAGTTAGCTAACTATGGCTACACCTTC. This encodes CASSLWQTQLANYGYTF.